This T cell receptor beta chain stems from a study of graft-versus-host responses after intestinal transplantation. CDR1 LNHNV and CDR2 YYDKDF come from the germline V gene (reference sequence). V gave up 0 bases and J gave up 4 bases, with 5 bases separating them. This CDR3 spans 13 amino acids. Study conclusions and caveats: Researchers found GvH clones in recipient marrow, and some showed up first in ileum or blood.

The protocol was immunoSEQ multiplex PCR, while the TCRdb copy is restricted to in-frame clones and leaves out a portion. The table shows some 86,000 clones, with around nine tenths occurring only once. Worth noting for this clone: Its matching antigen is unknown.

Specimen: unstimulated CD8+ T cells sorted from spleen or lymph node cells, collected before intestinal transplant. The receptor's source is a human donor who received an intestinal transplant. The gene calls are TRBV15 and TRBJ2-3; D call uncertain. CDR3 sequence reads: CATSRDVADTQYF. The CDR3 DNA reads TGTGCCACCAGCAGAGATGTAGCAGATACGCAGTATTTT.